The clone carrying this T cell receptor (beta chain) was observed many times. As yet, its antigen is unknown. TCR alpha and TCR beta cDNA libraries carrying sample barcodes and UMIs came from 5'RACE with constant-segment primers. TCRdb reprocessed the 5' RACE reads with MiXCR, giving one entry per CDR3 protein. This sample has about 200,000 distinct CDR3 sequences, with roughly 17% found just once. The entry originates in a study of T-cell memory formation after mild COVID-19. About the research overall: Clustering of TCRs was largely donor specific. Notes on the study in general: Memory from before infection featured some responding clones, which suggests cross-reactive memory joined. Clones that contracted from day 15 to 85 had balanced CD4/CD8; later expanders were CD4+ biased.

The clonotype comes from an adult woman who had mild COVID-19 (a few samples of this study predate the infection). Cell type and time point are not known. Sequenced material: PBMCs or a T cell subset sorted from them (not recorded which).

The CDR3 sequence: CSVEWGHEQFF. CDR3 sequence (DNA): TGCAGCGTTGAGTGGGGGCATGAGCAGTTCTTC. The chain carries TRBV29-1 and TRBJ2-1; the D gene is possibly TRBD1 (6 bases). CDR3 size: 11 residues. CDR1 SQVTM and CDR2 ANQGSEA come from the germline V gene. V was cut by 3 bases and J by 8 bases, with 8 bases left in between.